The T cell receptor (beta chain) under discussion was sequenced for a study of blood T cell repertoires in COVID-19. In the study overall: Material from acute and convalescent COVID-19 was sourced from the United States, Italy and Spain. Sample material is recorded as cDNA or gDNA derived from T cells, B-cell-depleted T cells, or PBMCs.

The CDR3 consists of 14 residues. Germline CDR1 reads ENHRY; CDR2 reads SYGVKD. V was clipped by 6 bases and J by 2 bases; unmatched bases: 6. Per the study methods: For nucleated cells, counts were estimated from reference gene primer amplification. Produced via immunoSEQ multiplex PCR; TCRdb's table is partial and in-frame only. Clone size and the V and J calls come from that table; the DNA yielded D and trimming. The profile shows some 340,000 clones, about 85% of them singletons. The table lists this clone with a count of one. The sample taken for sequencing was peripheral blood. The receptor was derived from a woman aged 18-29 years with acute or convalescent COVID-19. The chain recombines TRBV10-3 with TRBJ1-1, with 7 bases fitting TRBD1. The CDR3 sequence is CAIRDRVPNTEAFF. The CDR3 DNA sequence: TGTGCCATCAGAGACAGGGTACCAAACACTGAAGCTTTCTTT.